These T cell receptor beta chains were read from a single sample in a study of blood T cells in healthy people across ages. TCRdb called the 5' RACE reads again in MiXCR, with one record for every CDR3 protein. Counted here are approximately 490,000 distinct CDR3 sequences, around 24% occurring once; the ten biggest clones make up around 10%. This sample also appeared in a second study, on T cells of mothers and their children.

The sequencing sample was made of blood. The receptors come from a boy aged 5 to 17 in good health. Each CDR3 is given with its conserved first and last residue. Not every row has a clone size; where given, it reads once, few, many or a size class.

V gene,clone size,CDR3 length,CDR3 protein
TRBV4-3,.,14,CASSQDSKRGSQYF
TRBV20-1,few,14,CSAHRAIRGEEQYF
TRBV29-1,few,16,CSVELRLAGVTDTQYF
TRBV2,few,16,CASSKDRGTQNYGYTF
TRBV12-3/TRBV12-4,few,16,CASSRSGRAGSQPQHF
TRBV9,few,15,CASSVGGDMTETQYF
TRBV28,.,14,CASSLLASKNIQYF
TRBV6-2/TRBV6-3,few,15,CASSSMLAGDETQYF
TRBV5-4,.,14,CASSWDFNTGELFF
TRBV14,.,17,CASSHPGLAGGQYEQYF
TRBV7-9,many,13,CASRDATNEKLFF
TRBV19,.,13,CASSIEHGGGYTF
TRBV20-1,.,13,CSATGGLDSPLHF
TRBV10-3,.,16,CAIRGGHSGRGNEQFF
TRBV5-1,few,15,CASTLTSGVQETQYF